This T cell receptor (beta chain) derives from a study of control samples from healthy donors and cancer patients. Assay: immunoSEQ multiplex PCR; the TCRdb copy retains only in-frame clones and omits some. This table holds about 170,000 clones, 85% to 90% found once. With 5 bases clipped from V and 5 bases from J, the junction kept 8 bases outside the gene matches. This CDR3 is built from 16 residues. CDR1 is MRHNA and CDR2 is SNTAGT in the germline V gene. This receptor was identified in a woman in her 30s in good health. The material sequenced was blood. J is TRBJ2-5 and V is TRBV6-4, with TRBD2 matching 13 bases. DNA for the CDR3: TGTGCCAGCAGTCCTACTAGCGGGGGGGCCGGCGAGACCCAGTACTTC. Its translation is CASSPTSGGAGETQYF.